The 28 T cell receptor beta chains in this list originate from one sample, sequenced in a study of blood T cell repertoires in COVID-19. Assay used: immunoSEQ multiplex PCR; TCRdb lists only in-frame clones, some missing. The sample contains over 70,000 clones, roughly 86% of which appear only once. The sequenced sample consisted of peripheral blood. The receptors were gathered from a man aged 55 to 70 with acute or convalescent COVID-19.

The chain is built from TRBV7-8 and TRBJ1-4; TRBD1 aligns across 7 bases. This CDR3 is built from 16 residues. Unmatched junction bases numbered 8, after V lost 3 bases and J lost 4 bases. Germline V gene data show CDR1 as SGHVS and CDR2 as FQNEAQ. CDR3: CASSLTPGTDNEKLFF. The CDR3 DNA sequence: TGTGCCAGCAGCTTGACCCCCGGGACAGATAATGAAAAACTGTTTTTT.

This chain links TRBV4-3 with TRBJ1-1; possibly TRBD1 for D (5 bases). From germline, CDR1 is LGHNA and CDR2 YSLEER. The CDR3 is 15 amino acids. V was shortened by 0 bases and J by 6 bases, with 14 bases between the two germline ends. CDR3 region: CASSQDISGMPEAFF. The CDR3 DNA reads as TGCGCCAGCAGCCAAGATATTTCAGGGATGCCTGAAGCTTTCTTT.

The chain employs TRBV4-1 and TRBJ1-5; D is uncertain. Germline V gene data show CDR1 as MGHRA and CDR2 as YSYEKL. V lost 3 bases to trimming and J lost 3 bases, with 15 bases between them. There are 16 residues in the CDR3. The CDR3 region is CASSQPGISVNQPQHF. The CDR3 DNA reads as TGCGCCAGCAGCCAGCCCGGGATCTCGGTCAATCAGCCCCAGCATTTT.

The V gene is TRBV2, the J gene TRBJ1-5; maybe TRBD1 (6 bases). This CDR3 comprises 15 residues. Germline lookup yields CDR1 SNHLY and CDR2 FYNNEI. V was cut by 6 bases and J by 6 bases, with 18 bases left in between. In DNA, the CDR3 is TGTGCCAGCAGGGGCAGGGGCAATCTGGGTCAGCCCCAGCATTTT. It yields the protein CASRGRGNLGQPQHF.

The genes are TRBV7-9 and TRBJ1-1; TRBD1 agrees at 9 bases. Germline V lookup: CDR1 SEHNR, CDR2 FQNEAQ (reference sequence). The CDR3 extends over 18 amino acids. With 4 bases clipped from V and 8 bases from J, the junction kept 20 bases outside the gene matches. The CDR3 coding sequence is TGTGCCAGCAGCTCCGCGCAATACCCGGGACAGGGTGAAGGGGAAGCTTTCTTT. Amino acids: CASSSAQYPGQGEGEAFF.

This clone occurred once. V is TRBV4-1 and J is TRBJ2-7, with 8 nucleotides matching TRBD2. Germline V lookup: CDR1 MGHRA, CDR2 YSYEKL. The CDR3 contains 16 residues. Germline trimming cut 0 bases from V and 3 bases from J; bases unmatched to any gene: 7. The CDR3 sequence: CASSQDEGLAGYEQYF. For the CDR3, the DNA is TGCGCCAGCAGCCAAGACGAAGGTCTAGCGGGCTACGAGCAGTACTTC.

CDR3 in DNA: TGTGCCAGCAGCCGGGGACTAGCGGGAGGGCCCTACTACAATGAGCAGTTCTTC. It encodes CASSRGLAGGPYYNEQFF. The chain has TRBV5-6 and TRBJ2-1, with 16 bases identical to TRBD2. The J segment lost 3 bases and the V segment lost 4 bases, leaving 7 bases of the junction unmatched. The CDR3 length is 18 residues. CDR1 SGHDT and CDR2 YYEEEE come from the germline V gene.

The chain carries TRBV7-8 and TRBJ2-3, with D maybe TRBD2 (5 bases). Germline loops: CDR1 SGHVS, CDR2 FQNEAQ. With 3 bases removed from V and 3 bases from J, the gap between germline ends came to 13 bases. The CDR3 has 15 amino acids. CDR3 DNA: TGTGCCAGCAGCTTTCGTCCGGGAAGTACAGATACGCAGTATTTT. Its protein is CASSFRPGSTDTQYF.

The chain's CDR3 is CASSYSSAGGDTQYF. CDR3 sequence (DNA): TGTGCCAGCAGTTACTCGAGTGCGGGGGGCGATACGCAGTATTTT. This rearrangement joins TRBV6-6 to TRBJ2-3; 8 positions agree with TRBD2. Germline V gene lookup returns CDR1 MNHNY and CDR2 SVGAGI (reference sequence). The CDR3 runs 15 residues. The V and J ends lost 0 bases and 6 bases, in that order; junction bases with no gene match: 5.

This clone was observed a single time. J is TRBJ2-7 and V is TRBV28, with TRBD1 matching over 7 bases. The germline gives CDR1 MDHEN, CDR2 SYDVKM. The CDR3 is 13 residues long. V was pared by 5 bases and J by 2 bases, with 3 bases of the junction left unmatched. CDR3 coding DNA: TGTGCCAGCAGTGGGGACAGCACCTACGAGCAGTACTTC. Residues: CASSGDSTYEQYF. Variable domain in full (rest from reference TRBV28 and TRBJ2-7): DVKVTQSSRYLVKRTGEKVFLECVQDMDHENMFWYRQDPGLGLRLIYFSYDVKMKEKGDIPEGYSVSREKKERFSLILESASTNQTSMYLCASSGDSTYEQYFGPGTRLTVT.

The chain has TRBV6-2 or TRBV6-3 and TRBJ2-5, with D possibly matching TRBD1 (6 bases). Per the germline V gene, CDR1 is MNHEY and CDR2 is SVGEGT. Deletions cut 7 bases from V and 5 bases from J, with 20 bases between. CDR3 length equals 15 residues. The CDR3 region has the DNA TGTGCCAGCACCCCCCCCGGAGCGAGGGGGGAGACCCAGTACTTC. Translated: CASTPPGARGETQYF.

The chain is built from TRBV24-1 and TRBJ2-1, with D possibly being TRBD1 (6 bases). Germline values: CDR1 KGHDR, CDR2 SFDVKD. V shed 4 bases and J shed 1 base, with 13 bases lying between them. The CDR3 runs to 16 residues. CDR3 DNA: TGTGCCACCAGTGAGCTGACAGGCGCATCCTACAATGAGCAGTTCTTC. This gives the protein CATSELTGASYNEQFF.

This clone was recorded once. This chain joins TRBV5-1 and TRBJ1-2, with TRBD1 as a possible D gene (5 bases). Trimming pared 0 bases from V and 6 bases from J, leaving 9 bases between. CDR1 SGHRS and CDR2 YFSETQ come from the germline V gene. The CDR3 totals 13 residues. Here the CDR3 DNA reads TGCGCCAGCAGCTTGGTTATAGGGGATGGCTACACCTTC. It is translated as CASSLVIGDGYTF.

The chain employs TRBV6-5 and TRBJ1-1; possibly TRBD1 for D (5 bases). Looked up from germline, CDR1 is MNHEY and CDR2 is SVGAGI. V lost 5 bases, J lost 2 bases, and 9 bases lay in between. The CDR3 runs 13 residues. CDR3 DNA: TGTGCCAGCAGTCGGGGGGATAACACTGAAGCTTTCTTT. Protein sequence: CASSRGDNTEAFF.

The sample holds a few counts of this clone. This chain's CDR3 is CASSIQGSGEKLFF. As DNA, the CDR3 is TGCGCCAGCAGCATACAGGGGTCAGGGGAAAAACTGTTTTTT. The chain uses TRBV5-1 and TRBJ1-4, with 7 nucleotides matching TRBD1. The CDR3 loop spans 14 amino acids. From germline, CDR1 is SGHRS and CDR2 YFSETQ. V lost 4 bases to trimming and J lost 8 bases; unmatched junction nucleotides: 8.

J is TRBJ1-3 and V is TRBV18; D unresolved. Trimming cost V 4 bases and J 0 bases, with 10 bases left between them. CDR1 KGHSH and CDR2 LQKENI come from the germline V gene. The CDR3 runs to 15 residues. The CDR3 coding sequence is TGTGCCAGCTCACTGGAGGGAACCTCTGGAAACACCATATATTTT. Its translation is CASSLEGTSGNTIYF.

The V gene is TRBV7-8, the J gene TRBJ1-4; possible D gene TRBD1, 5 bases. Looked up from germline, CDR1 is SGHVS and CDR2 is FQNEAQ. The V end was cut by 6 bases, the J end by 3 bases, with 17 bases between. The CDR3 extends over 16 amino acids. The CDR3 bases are TGTGCCAGCAGTACCCTAAATGGGGGGGCTAATGAAAAACTGTTTTTT. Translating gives CASSTLNGGANEKLFF. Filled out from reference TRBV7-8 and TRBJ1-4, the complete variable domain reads GAGVSQSPRYKVAKRGQDVALRCDPISGHVSLFWYQQALGQGPEFLTYFQNEAQLDKSGLPSDRFFAERPEGSVSTLKIQRTQQEDSAVYLCASSTLNGGANEKLFFGSGTQLSVL.

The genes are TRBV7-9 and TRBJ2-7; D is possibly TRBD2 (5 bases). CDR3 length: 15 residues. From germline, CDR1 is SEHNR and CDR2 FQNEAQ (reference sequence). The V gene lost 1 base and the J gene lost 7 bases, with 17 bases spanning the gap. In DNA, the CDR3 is TGTGCCAGCAGCTTAGTACTGGGAGCAGTCGGGGAGCAGTACTTC. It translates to CASSLVLGAVGEQYF.

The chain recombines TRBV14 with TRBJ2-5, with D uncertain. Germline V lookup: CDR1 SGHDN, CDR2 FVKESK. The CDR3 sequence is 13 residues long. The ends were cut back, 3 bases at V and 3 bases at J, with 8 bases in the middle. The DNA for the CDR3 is TGTGCCAGCAGCCACGCTCCTAAAGAGACCCAGTACTTC. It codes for CASSHAPKETQYF.

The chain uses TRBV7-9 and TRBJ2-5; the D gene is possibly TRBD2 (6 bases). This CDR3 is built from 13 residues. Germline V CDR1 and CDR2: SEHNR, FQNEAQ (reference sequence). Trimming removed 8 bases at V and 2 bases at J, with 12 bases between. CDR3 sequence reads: CASGPRGQETQYF. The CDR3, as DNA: TGTGCCAGCGGCCCCCGGGGGCAAGAGACCCAGTACTTC.

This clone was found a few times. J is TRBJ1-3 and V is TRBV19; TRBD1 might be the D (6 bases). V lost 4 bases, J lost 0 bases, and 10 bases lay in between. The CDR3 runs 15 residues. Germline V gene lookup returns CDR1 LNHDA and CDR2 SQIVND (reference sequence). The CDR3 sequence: CASSTGQHSGNTIYF. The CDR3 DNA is TGTGCCAGTAGTACCGGACAGCACTCTGGAAACACCATATATTTT.

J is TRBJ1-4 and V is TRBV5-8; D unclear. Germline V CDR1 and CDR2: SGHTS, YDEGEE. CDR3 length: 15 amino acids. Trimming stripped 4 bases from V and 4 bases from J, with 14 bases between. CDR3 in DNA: TGTGCCAGCAGCGACGCCGACGGGAGTAATGAAAAACTGTTTTTT. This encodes CASSDADGSNEKLFF.

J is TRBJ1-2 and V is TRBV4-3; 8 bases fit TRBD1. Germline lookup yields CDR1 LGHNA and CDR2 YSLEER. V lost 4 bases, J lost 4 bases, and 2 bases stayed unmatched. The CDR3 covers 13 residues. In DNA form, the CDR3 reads TGCGCCAGCAGCCGGACAGGGACCTATGGCTACACCTTC. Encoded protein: CASSRTGTYGYTF.

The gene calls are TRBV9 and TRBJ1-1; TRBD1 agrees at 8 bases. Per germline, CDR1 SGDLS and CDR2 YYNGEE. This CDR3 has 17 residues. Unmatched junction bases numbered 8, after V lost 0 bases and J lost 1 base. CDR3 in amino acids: CASSVGISGTGNTEAFF. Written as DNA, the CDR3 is TGTGCCAGCAGCGTAGGGATTTCCGGGACAGGGAACACTGAAGCTTTCTTT.

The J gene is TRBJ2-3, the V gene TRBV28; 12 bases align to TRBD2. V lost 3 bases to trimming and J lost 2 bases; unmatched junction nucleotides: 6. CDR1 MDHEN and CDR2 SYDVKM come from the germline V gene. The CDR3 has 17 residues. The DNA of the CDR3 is TGTGCCAGCAGTTTCTCCGGACTAGCGGGACTCACAGATACGCAGTATTTT. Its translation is CASSFSGLAGLTDTQYF.

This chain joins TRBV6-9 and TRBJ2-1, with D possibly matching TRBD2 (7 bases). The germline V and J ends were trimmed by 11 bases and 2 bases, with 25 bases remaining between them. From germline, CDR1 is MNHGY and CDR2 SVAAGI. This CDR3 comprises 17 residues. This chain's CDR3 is CAGLGGLLAYTYNEQFF. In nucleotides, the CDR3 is TGTGCCGGCCTGGGGGGGCTCTTGGCCTACACCTACAATGAGCAGTTCTTC.

The CDR3 bases are TGTGCCAGCAGTTCCGAGGTATATGAGCAGTTCTTC. Translated, it gives CASSSEVYEQFF. The chain couples TRBV2 to TRBJ2-1; unclear D gene. V was pared by 5 bases and J by 8 bases, with 10 bases between. The CDR3 length is 12 residues. The germline CDR1 and CDR2 sequences are SNHLY and FYNNEI.

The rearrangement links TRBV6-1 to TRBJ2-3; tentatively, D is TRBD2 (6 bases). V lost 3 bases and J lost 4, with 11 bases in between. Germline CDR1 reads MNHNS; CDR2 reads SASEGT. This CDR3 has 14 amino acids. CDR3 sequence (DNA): TGTGCCAGCAGTGAGGAGGGCAGGGCAGATACGCAGTATTTT. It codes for CASSEEGRADTQYF.